Presented here are 17 T cell receptor beta chains from one specimen sequenced in a study of T cell responses to AZD1222 COVID-19 vaccine. Produced via immunoSEQ multiplex PCR; TCRdb's table is partial and in-frame only. This sample has some 120,000 clones, with approximately 90% found just once. Here the sequenced sample was peripheral blood, taken on day 0 of AZD1222 vaccination. These TCRs come from an adult in good health.

V is TRBV3-1 (or the pseudogene TRBV3-2) and J is TRBJ1-2, with D uncertain. Germline-derived CDR1 and CDR2 are LGHDT and YNNKEL (reference sequence). There are 13 residues in the CDR3. The ends were cut back, 0 bases at V and 8 bases at J, with 10 bases in the middle. DNA of the CDR3: TGTGCCAGCAGCCAAGAGTGGGGAAGCGGCTACACCTTC. Its protein product is CASSQEWGSGYTF.

The chain links TRBV6-5 to TRBJ1-6, with a weak D call TRBD1 (6 bases). Germline CDR1 MNHEY, CDR2 SVGAGI. CDR3 length: 15 amino acids. The V end was cut by 5 bases, the J end by 0 bases, with 8 bases between. CDR3 bases: TGTGCCAGCAGTCGGACAGACTCCTATAATTCACCCCTCCACTTT. Protein: CASSRTDSYNSPLHF.

V usage is TRBV19 and J usage is TRBJ1-2, with D possibly matching TRBD1 (5 bases). Per germline, CDR1 LNHDA and CDR2 SQIVND (reference sequence). V shed 2 bases and J shed 11 bases, with 18 bases lying between them. The CDR3 contains 14 residues. CDR3 DNA sequence: TGTGCCAGTAGTATATTAGGGGAACAAATGGCATACACCTTC. Translation: CASSILGEQMAYTF.

This chain links TRBV2 with TRBJ2-7; perhaps TRBD2 as D (6 bases). The CDR3 runs to 11 residues. Germline V gives CDR1 SNHLY, CDR2 FYNNEI. CDR3 amino acids: CARQEGTEQYF. The CDR3 DNA follows: TGTGCAAGGCAGGAGGGTACCGAGCAGTACTTC.

V and J are TRBV7-2 and TRBJ2-7; weak D call: TRBD2 (5 bases). CDR1 is SGHTA, CDR2 FQGNSA, per germline. Trimming removed 3 bases at V and 1 base at J, with 10 bases between. The CDR3 covers 14 residues. CDR3 nucleotide sequence: TGTGCCAGCAGCTTCGGCGAGGGATCCTACGAGCAGTACTTC. Translation gives CASSFGEGSYEQYF.

This rearrangement joins TRBV12-5 to TRBJ2-2; D might be TRBD1 (8 bases). Looked up from germline, CDR1 is LGHNT and CDR2 is FRNRAP. The CDR3 runs 17 residues. Trimming stripped 2 bases from V and 3 bases from J, with 16 bases between. This CDR3 reads CASGLFRQGRDTGELFF. The CDR3 DNA sequence: TGTGCTAGTGGTTTGTTCCGACAGGGGAGGGACACCGGGGAGCTGTTTTTT. The full variable domain, its missing parts supplied by reference TRBV12-5 and TRBJ2-2, is DARVTQTPRHKVTEMGQEVTMRCQPILGHNTVFWYRQTMMQGLELLAYFRNRAPLDDSGMPKDRFSAEMPDATLATLKIQPSEPRDSAVYFCASGLFRQGRDTGELFFGEGSRLTVL.

This clone was seen only once. This chain links TRBV5-1 with TRBJ1-4; 7 bases line up with TRBD1. This CDR3 region has 14 residues. Looked up from germline, CDR1 is SGHRS and CDR2 is YFSETQ. With V trimmed by 0 bases and J by 5 bases, 1 base remained unmatched. In nucleotides, the CDR3 is TGCGCCAGCAGCTTGGACAGGGGAAATGAAAAACTGTTTTTT. The encoded protein is CASSLDRGNEKLFF.

This chain links TRBV19 with TRBJ2-3; D not certain. The CDR3 covers 14 residues. Germline CDR1 LNHDA, CDR2 SQIVND (reference sequence). V was pared by 3 bases and J by 2 bases, with 9 bases between. CDR3 region: CASSIVTYTDTQYF. Written as DNA, the CDR3 is TGTGCCAGTAGTATTGTGACTTACACAGATACGCAGTATTTT.

This chain joins TRBV5-1 and TRBJ2-7, with no clear D. V gave up 4 bases and J gave up 5 bases, with 19 bases separating them. This CDR3 is 15 amino acids long. The germline CDR1 and CDR2 sequences are SGHRS and YFSETQ. The CDR3 bases are TGCGCCAGCAGCGCTGCCGTACTCGGAGCCCACGAGCAGTACTTC. It encodes CASSAAVLGAHEQYF.

The sample holds one count of this clone. The rearrangement uses TRBV7-9 and TRBJ1-3; D remains unclear. Germline V CDR1 and CDR2: SEHNR, FQNEAQ (reference sequence). This CDR3 comprises 18 residues. The V and J ends lost 2 bases and 0 bases respectively, with 17 bases between them. This chain's CDR3 is CASSLYIGGGFSGNTIYF. The CDR3 DNA reads TGTGCCAGCAGCTTATACATTGGTGGCGGATTCTCTGGAAACACCATATATTTT.

This clone was counted once. The chain recombines TRBV6-5 with TRBJ1-2, with TRBD1 matching over 7 bases. The CDR3 is 13 amino acids. With V trimmed by 5 bases and J by 4 bases, 4 bases remained unmatched. Germline CDR1 is MNHEY and CDR2 is SVGAGI. CDR3: CASSPDRFYGYTF. CDR3 DNA: TGTGCCAGCAGTCCGGACAGGTTCTATGGCTACACCTTC.

The chain employs TRBV19 and TRBJ1-6; 8 bases are a match to TRBD1. The CDR3 loop spans 16 amino acids. V was clipped by 4 bases and J by 4 bases; unmatched bases: 6. Germline CDR1 and CDR2: LNHDA and SQIVND (reference sequence). The CDR3, as DNA: TGTGCCAGTAGTACCGACAGGGGAGGTTATAATTCACCCCTCCACTTT. Residues: CASSTDRGGYNSPLHF.

A word on this clone: Within the sample, other DNA sequences also encode this same CDR3. The chain carries TRBV28 and TRBJ1-1; D ambiguous. Trimming left V 2 bases short and J 2 bases short, with 3 bases between. There are 12 residues in the CDR3. The germline gives CDR1 MDHEN, CDR2 SYDVKM. The CDR3 protein is CASSLTNTEAFF. DNA for the CDR3: TGTGCCAGCAGTTTAACAAACACTGAAGCTTTCTTT.

The chain combines TRBV14 with TRBJ2-1, with D uncertain. The CDR3 sequence is 14 residues long. Trimming took off 1 base at V and 4 bases at J, with 8 bases between the two ends. Germline-derived CDR1 and CDR2 are SGHDN and FVKESK. CDR3 loop: CASSQVRSYNEQFF. The DNA for the CDR3 is TGTGCCAGCAGCCAAGTACGCAGTTACAATGAGCAGTTCTTC.

This clone was seen only once. The chain employs TRBV3-1 (or the pseudogene TRBV3-2) and TRBJ2-5; D gene uncertain. Per germline, CDR1 LGHDT and CDR2 YNNKEL (reference sequence). CDR3 length: 12 amino acids. V dropped 1 base and J dropped 5 bases, with 5 bases sitting between them. The CDR3 bases are TGTGCCAGCAGCCAAGCCCGCGAGACCCAGTACTTC. Translating it yields CASSQARETQYF.

The CDR3 sequence is CASSASGGNLGETQYF. CDR3 coding DNA: TGTGCCAGCAGCGCTAGCGGGGGCAACCTCGGGGAGACCCAGTACTTC. The J gene is TRBJ2-5, the V gene TRBV9; 10 bases agree with TRBD2. Germline values: CDR1 SGDLS, CDR2 YYNGEE. After removal of 3 bases from V and 5 bases from J, the junction contained 10 bases not matched to a gene. The CDR3 consists of 16 residues.

V is TRBV27 and J is TRBJ1-1, with a possible D match to TRBD1 (5 bases). Between the trimmed V and J ends, which lost 3 bases and 6 bases, there was a span of 14 bases. Looked up from germline, CDR1 is MNHEY and CDR2 is SMNVEV (reference sequence). The CDR3 spans 14 residues. The chain's CDR3 is CASSFSGTGAEAFF. CDR3 bases: TGTGCCAGCAGTTTCTCCGGGACGGGAGCTGAAGCTTTCTTT.